Shown below are 2 T cell receptor beta chains from a single sample sequenced in a study of T cells in Graves' hyperthyroidism and ophthalmopathy. RNA transcripts gave rise to amplified TCR beta CDR3 regions. Using the HTBI primer set, a first-round RT-PCR was run on the TCR CDR3. TCRdb fed the multiplex PCR reads into MiXCR, producing one record per CDR3 protein. This sample yields approximately 590,000 distinct CDR3 sequences, of which 15% to 18% are seen a single time; roughly 7.3% belongs to the top ten. The sequencing input was blood. The source of these receptors is a young woman with Graves' hyperthyroidism.

This clonotype was seen many times. This chain connects TRBV28 to TRBJ1-1; a possible D gene is TRBD1 (6 bases). Germline values: CDR1 MDHEN, CDR2 SYDVKM. The CDR3 is 14 residues long. The germline V and J ends were trimmed by 5 bases and 7 bases, with 17 bases remaining between them. In nucleotides, the CDR3 is TGTGCCAGCAGTCCCCCGTCAGGGGCGGATGAAGCTTTCTTT. Translation gives CASSPPSGADEAFF.

At least ten counts were recorded for this clonotype. The chain carries TRBV7-9 and TRBJ2-1; 11 nucleotides match TRBD1. Germline-derived CDR1 and CDR2 are SEHNR and FQNEAQ (reference sequence). The junction had 5 bases not matched to a gene; V was cut back by 4 bases and J by 3 bases. The CDR3 has 16 residues. The CDR3 loop reads CASSSPGTGGYNEQFF. CDR3 bases: TGTGCCAGCAGCTCGCCCGGGACAGGGGGCTACAATGAGCAGTTCTTC.